The T cell receptor beta chain under discussion was sequenced for a study of blood T cells in healthy people across ages. Study-level results: The study lacked donor CMV status, which possibly confounded expanded clonotype changes. Researchers deemed the diversity estimates from one million T cells underestimates.

Sample-barcoded 5' priming and a J-beta primer mix drove a second PCR of about 7 to 11 cycles. CDR3-containing paired-end reads numbering at least 2.5 million came from each sample. One entry per CDR3 protein results from TCRdb running MiXCR on the 5' RACE reads. The sample includes 1,500,000 or so distinct CDR3 sequences, approximately 39% of them seen just once. Worth noting for this clonotype: What it recognizes is unknown. A much larger clone differs by one base, so this may be a read error.

Samples each had at least 5 micrograms of total RNA extracted. CDR1 ENHRY and CDR2 SYGVKD come from the germline V gene. There are 11 residues in the CDR3. The sequenced sample consisted of blood. The sequence was obtained from a woman between 18 and 29 years old in good health. The rearrangement links TRBV10-3 to TRBJ2-7; D uncertain. The CDR3 region is CAISEFYGQYF. CDR3 sequence (DNA): TGTGCCATCAGTGAATTTTACGGGCAGTACTTC.